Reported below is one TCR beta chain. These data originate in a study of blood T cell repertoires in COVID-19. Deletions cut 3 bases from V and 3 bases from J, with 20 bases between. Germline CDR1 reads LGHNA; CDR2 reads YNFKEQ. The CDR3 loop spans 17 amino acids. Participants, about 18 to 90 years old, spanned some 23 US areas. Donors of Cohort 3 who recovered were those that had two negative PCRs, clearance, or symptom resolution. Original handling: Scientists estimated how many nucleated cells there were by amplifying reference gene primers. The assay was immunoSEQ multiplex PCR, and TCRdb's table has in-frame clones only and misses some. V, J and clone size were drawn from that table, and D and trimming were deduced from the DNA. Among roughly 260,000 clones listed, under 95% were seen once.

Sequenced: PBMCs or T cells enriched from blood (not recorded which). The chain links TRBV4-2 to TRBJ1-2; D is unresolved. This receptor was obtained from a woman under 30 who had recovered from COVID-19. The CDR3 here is CASSQTRLGVGDYGYTF. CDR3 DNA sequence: TGTGCCAGCAGCCAGACGAGACTCGGGGTTGGTGACTATGGCTACACCTTC.